A selection of T cell receptor beta chains follows, all from one sample in a study of Ad26.COV2.S vaccination and SARS-CoV-2 variants. Sequencing used immunoSEQ multiplex PCR; TCRdb keeps in-frame clones, though not all of them. The table records 100,000 or so clones, over 60% of them present only once. The material sequenced was peripheral blood, taken after recovery from COVID-19. The source is a human donor who had recovered from COVID-19. CDR3s include the opening cysteine and the closing phenylalanine or tryptophan. The D gene is left open where the match is weak. A clone size is listed for some rows: how often the clone was seen (once, few, many), or a class if it is expanded.

size	J	V	D	CDR3	DNA
.	TRBJ1-6	TRBV2	TRBD1	CASSDGTGVYNSPLHF	TGTGCCAGCAGTGATGGGACAGGGGTCTATAATTCACCCCTCCACTTT
.	TRBJ1-5	TRBV28	.	CASSSTGQPQHF	TGTGCCAGCAGTTCAACTGGTCAGCCCCAGCATTTT
.	TRBJ1-2	TRBV3-1/TRBV3-2	.	CASSQPGRGIYGYTF	TGTGCCAGCAGCCAACCGGGACGGGGGATTTATGGCTACACCTTC
once	TRBJ2-3	TRBV3-1/TRBV3-2	TRBD1	CASSQGTGSTLGDTQYF	TGTGCCAGCAGCCAAGGGACAGGCAGCACCCTAGGGGATACGCAGTATTTT
.	TRBJ1-1	TRBV5-4	TRBD1	CASSYGQGAQNTEAFF	TGTGCCAGCAGCTACGGACAGGGGGCCCAGAACACTGAAGCTTTCTTT
.	TRBJ2-2	TRBV28	.	CASLPGGEGGTGELFF	TGTGCCAGCTTACCCGGGGGCGAGGGGGGAACCGGGGAGCTGTTTTTT
.	TRBJ1-1	TRBV12-3/TRBV12-4	.	CASSRGNTEAFF	TGTGCCAGCAGTAGGGGGAACACTGAAGCTTTCTTT
.	TRBJ2-3	TRBV29-1	.	CSVAMGSSTDTQYF	TGCAGCGTTGCTATGGGGTCTAGCACAGATACGCAGTATTTT
few	TRBJ1-5	TRBV3-1/TRBV3-2	TRBD1	CASSQTGGGNQPQHF	TGTGCCAGCAGCCAGACAGGGGGAGGCAATCAGCCCCAGCATTTT
.	TRBJ2-7	TRBV9	.	CASSVGAGLIYEQYF	TGTGCCAGCAGCGTAGGGGCAGGGCTCATATACGAGCAGTACTTC
.	TRBJ2-2	TRBV3-1/TRBV3-2	.	CASSQGPNTGELFF	TGTGCCAGCAGCCAAGGACCGAACACCGGGGAGCTGTTTTTT
.	TRBJ2-3	TRBV2	.	CASMVSTDTQYF	TGTGCCAGCATGGTTAGCACAGATACGCAGTATTTT
.	TRBJ1-2	TRBV29-1	TRBD1	CSARRTGINYGYTF	TGCAGCGCCCGCCGGACAGGAATTAACTATGGCTACACCTTC
.	TRBJ2-4	TRBV14	.	CASSRENIQYF	TGTGCCAGCAGCCGAGAAAACATTCAGTACTTC
.	TRBJ2-3	TRBV4-2	TRBD2	CASSPGLAGVQTEDTQYF	TGTGCCAGCAGCCCGGGACTAGCGGGGGTTCAAACCGAAGATACGCAGTATTTT
.	TRBJ2-5	TRBV7-9	TRBD2	CASSRGEGETQYF	TGTGCCAGCAGTCGAGGGGAGGGGGAGACCCAGTACTTC
.	TRBJ2-3	TRBV12-3/TRBV12-4	.	CASSFGTDTQYF	TGTGCCAGCAGTTTCGGAACAGATACGCAGTATTTT
.	TRBJ1-1	TRBV6-1	.	CASSEGRETKAFF	TGTGCCAGCAGTGAGGGACGTGAGACTAAAGCTTTCTTT
.	TRBJ1-6	TRBV3-1/TRBV3-2	TRBD1	CASSQDIGQGMVDNSPLHF	TGTGCCAGCAGCCAAGATATAGGACAGGGTATGGTCGATAATTCACCCCTCCACTTT
.	TRBJ1-2	TRBV28	.	CASSPENYGYIF	TGTGCCAGCAGCCCAGAAAACTATGGCTACATCTTC
.	TRBJ1-2	TRBV30	TRBD1	CAWVDRGGISRGYTF	TGTGCCTGGGTCGACAGGGGTGGTATTTCGCGTGGCTACACCTTC
.	TRBJ1-1	TRBV12-5	TRBD1	CASGLQGAAEAFF	TGTGCTAGTGGTTTGCAGGGGGCCGCTGAAGCTTTCTTT
few	TRBJ1-3	TRBV5-1	.	CASSFDLSSGNTIYF	TGCGCCAGCAGCTTTGACCTTAGCTCTGGAAACACCATATATTTT
.	TRBJ2-1	TRBV7-2	.	CASSLVLINNEQFF	TGTGCCAGCAGCTTAGTTCTCATTAACAATGAGCAGTTCTTC
.	TRBJ1-1	TRBV6-5	.	CASSRGPLNTEAFF	TGTGCCAGCAGCCGGGGCCCCCTGAACACTGAAGCTTTCTTT
.	TRBJ2-5	TRBV7-2	.	CASSRSGETQYF	TGTGCCAGCAGCCGCTCGGGGGAGACCCAGTACTTC
.	TRBJ1-2	TRBV5-1	TRBD1	CASSGTGADYGYTF	TGCGCCAGCAGCGGTACAGGGGCCGACTATGGCTACACCTTC
.	TRBJ2-7	TRBV7-3	TRBD2	CASSLTGRGGYEQYF	TGTGCCAGCAGCTTAACGGGGCGCGGGGGGTACGAGCAGTACTTC
.	TRBJ2-1	TRBV2	.	CASSEDQYNEQFF	TGTGCCAGCAGTGAAGACCAATACAATGAGCAGTTCTTC
.	TRBJ2-5	TRBV3-1/TRBV3-2	.	CASSQDGSGKETQYF	TGTGCCAGCAGCCAAGATGGTTCAGGGAAAGAGACCCAGTACTTC